This TCR beta chain derives from a study of HIV-infected children after antiretroviral therapy interruption. The germline V gene encodes CDR1 SNHLY and CDR2 FYNNEI. The CDR3 runs 17 residues. V trimming: 8 bases; J trimming: 1 base; junction bases outside the gene matches: 16. The TCR library was built from RNA with a 3' RACE protocol and unique molecular identifiers. TCRdb recomputed calls from the 3' RACE reads with MiXCR, one row per CDR3 protein. In the table there are about 15,000 distinct CDR3 sequences, 3% to 3.5% of which are singletons. Described treatment: PENTA 11 planned treatment interruption arm or continuous ART arm. This clonotype came up many times.

The chain has TRBV2 and TRBJ1-1, with TRBD1 matching 7 bases. This sequence originates from a child aged 2-17 years with HIV. The source was CD45RA+ CD4+ T cells from PBMCs, collected from a donor given antiretroviral therapy, either interrupted or continuous. As for subset: naive CD4+ CD45RA+ CD45RO- T cells. The CDR3 bases are TGTGCCAGCGTTCGAGGGGGCCTAACCAAGGGGAACACTGAAGCTTTCTTT. It is translated as CASVRGGLTKGNTEAFF.